These T cell receptor beta chains were read from a single sample in a study of T cells after yellow fever vaccination. A single record per CDR3 protein comes from TCRdb applying MiXCR to the 5' RACE reads. The sample includes approximately 170,000 distinct CDR3 sequences, 8% to 13% seen only once; the top ten take 35% to 45%. The material was CD8+ T cells sorted from PBMCs, obtained 15 days after the yellow fever booster vaccination. Receptors originate from a man aged 18 to 35 who received the YFV17D yellow fever vaccine. CDR3s include the opening cysteine and the closing phenylalanine or tryptophan. The D gene is left open where the match is weak. Clone size is shown for a subset of rows, as once, few, many or a class of expanded clone.

v_call	clone_size	d_call	j_call	cdr3_aa	cdr3_nt
TRBV12-5	many	.	TRBJ2-4	CASGSPTLAKNIQYF	TGTGCTAGTGGTTCCCCTACCCTAGCCAAAAACATTCAGTACTTC
TRBV15	few	.	TRBJ2-5	CATSRPPEETQYF	TGTGCCACCAGCAGACCCCCCGAAGAGACCCAGTACTTC
TRBV14	few	TRBD1	TRBJ2-2	CASSPLRTGGLTGELFF	TGTGCCAGCAGCCCCCTCCGGACAGGGGGTTTAACCGGGGAGCTGTTTTTT
TRBV18	few	.	TRBJ2-7	CASSPLRSGFEQYF	TGTGCCAGCTCACCCTTAAGATCAGGATTCGAGCAGTACTTC
TRBV14	few	.	TRBJ2-7	CASSQEGISYEQYF	TGTGCCAGCAGCCAAGAGGGTATCTCCTACGAGCAGTACTTC
TRBV27	few	.	TRBJ2-2	CASSLMTGELFF	TGTGCCAGCAGTTTAATGACCGGGGAGCTGTTTTTT
TRBV7-2	few	TRBD1	TRBJ1-5	CASSLGTGGNSNQPQHF	TGTGCCAGCAGCCTTGGGACAGGGGGCAATAGCAATCAGCCCCAGCATTTT
TRBV6-5	few	.	TRBJ2-7	CASSYSRGEQYF	TGTGCCAGCAGTTACTCGAGAGGGGAGCAGTACTTC
TRBV21-1	many	.	TRBJ2-1	CASSKVWESCSYNEQFF	TGTGCCAGCAGCAAAGTGTGGGAAAGTTGCTCCTACAATGAGCAGTTCTTC
TRBV7-6	.	.	TRBJ2-6	CASSLGPVLTF	TGTGCCAGCAGCTTAGGGCCCGTCCTGACTTTC